The subject of this entry is one T cell receptor beta chain. This sample is part of a study of blood T cell repertoires in COVID-19. With 5 bases removed from V and 4 bases from J, the gap between germline ends came to 9 bases. The CDR3 runs 11 residues. Germline loops: CDR1 DFQATT, CDR2 SNEGSKA (reference sequence). Assay: immunoSEQ multiplex PCR; the TCRdb copy retains only in-frame clones and omits some. The sample yields about 240,000 clones, about 90% seen once. The chain is built from TRBV20-1 and TRBJ2-7; D is unresolved. The sample consisted of peripheral blood. The receptor was derived from a man aged 55 to 70 who had recovered from COVID-19. CDR3 sequence: CSAPTRYEQYF. The DNA of the CDR3 is TGCAGTGCTCCTACGAGATACGAGCAGTACTTC.